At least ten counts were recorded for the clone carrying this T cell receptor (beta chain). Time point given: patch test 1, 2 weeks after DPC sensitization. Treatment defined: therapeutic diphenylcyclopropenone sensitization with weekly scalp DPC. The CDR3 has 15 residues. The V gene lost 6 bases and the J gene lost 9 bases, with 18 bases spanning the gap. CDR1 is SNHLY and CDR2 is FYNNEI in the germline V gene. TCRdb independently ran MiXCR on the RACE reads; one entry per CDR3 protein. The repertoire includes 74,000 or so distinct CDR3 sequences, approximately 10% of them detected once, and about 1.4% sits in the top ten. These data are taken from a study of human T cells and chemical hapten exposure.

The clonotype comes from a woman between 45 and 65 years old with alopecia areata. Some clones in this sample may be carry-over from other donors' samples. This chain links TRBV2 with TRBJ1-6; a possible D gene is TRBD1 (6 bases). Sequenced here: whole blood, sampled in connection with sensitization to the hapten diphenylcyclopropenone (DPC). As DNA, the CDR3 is TGTGCCAGCAGACCCGGCCAGGGGACCGGTTCACCCCTCCACTTT. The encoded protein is CASRPGQGTGSPLHF.